This T cell receptor (beta chain) was sequenced for a study of cytomegalovirus exposure and HLA in healthy donors (dated by TCRdb to 2017 to 2019). About the study as a whole: According to an earlier analysis of several hundred of the donors, about 170 million T cells yielded 90 million to 140 million unique TCR beta sequences and approximately 300 Gb of sequence data. Approximately 310 gigabases of sequencing data and 91 million or so unique TCR sequences made up an early release that covered over 550 HLA-typed donors. Of the roughly 390 genotyped donors, around 81% fell in the genetic ancestry cluster associated with self-reported Caucasian donors. The study aimed to test whether signatures of past pathogen exposure could be identified by cataloging public T cell receptors. The study used immunosequencing to profile the T cell repertoires of approximately 690 subjects and linked those repertoires to cytomegalovirus serostatus. A separate validation cohort of about 110 different subjects was used in addition to the approximately 670-subject first cohort. High-throughput TCR immunosequencing, statistical association of individual TCRs with disease status, and machine learning were combined to predict cytomegalovirus infection status. A later analysis re-analyzed previously published TCR beta repertoires from 666 donors and added high-resolution HLA genotyping to study TCR occurrence patterns. In the later analysis, no new phenotypic data were used to find candidate immune exposures; instead, reliance was placed on TCR beta sequences and their occurrence across donors. An earlier analysis of 587 of the donors applied high-throughput TCR beta sequencing to assess whether each TCR beta V gene segment acted as functional or pseudogenic. Donor age, sex, ethnicity and CMV serostatus were compiled alongside the repertoire data. Genome-wide SNP genotypes for about three fifths of the roughly 670 donors were used in a later genetic analysis, which treated that subset as a discovery cohort. All discovery cohort repertoires had been generated using a single sequencing platform. Class I and class II HLA loci were covered by the typing at four-digit resolution. Typing coverage varied by locus: about 629-630 donors for A, B, C, DRB1 and DQB1; roughly 520 for DQA1; some 610 for DPA1; roughly 450 for DPB1. Roughly 5 DR-DQ haplotypes were treated as single units for association and clustering because of strong linkage in the cohort. Across some 400 genotyped donors of the cohort, an average of approximately 220,000 unique TCR beta nucleotide sequences per donor were sequenced, and roughly 20% of those sequences were non-productive. Overall study results and their limits: Only TCR beta chains were sequenced in this cohort, and the absence of alpha or paired-chain data limited detectable features. In a later analysis, 16,951 TCR beta sequences were associated with specific HLA alleles at a false discovery rate of 0.05. For the cohort, immune exposure information was limited to CMV serostatus. A later genetic analysis associated a missense DCLRE1C variant with V-gene and J-gene trimming of TCR beta chains, and an independent cohort replicated the association. A later genetic analysis reported fewer N-insertions in productive TCRs among donors in an Asian-associated ancestry cluster than the roughly 620-donor mean. Compared with equally common non-associated chains, HLA-associated TCR beta chains in a later analysis were more clonally expanded and had lower generation probabilities. Because HLA typing was unavailable for some donors at each locus, only the typed subset was used in association tests. The classifier was reported to diagnose cytomegalovirus status with high specificity and sensitivity in both the original and validation cohorts. In the study, 164 TCR beta chains were listed as associated with cytomegalovirus. The authors suggested that the approach could potentially be extended to other disease states and immunological phenotypes. A cluster of highly shared sequence variants was judged likely to be a technical artifact of the sequencing pipeline. A few of the identified cytomegalovirus-associated TCR beta chains were confirmed in vitro to be specific for cytomegalovirus antigens. When HLA alleles, especially DR and DQ, strongly co-occurred, TCR associations were difficult to assign to individual alleles. Broadly in line with IMGT annotations, most TCR beta V segments showed up in productive rearrangements about 87% or about 30% of the time in an earlier analysis of around 600 of the donors. According to a later analysis, TCR association rates differed among HLA loci, with DRB1 alleles showing the most associated TCRs and HLA-C alleles showing the fewest. Sequencing depth was assumed to be roughly uniform across donors in the presence/absence analyses, though that assumption may not hold. Some IMGT-functional V segments, including TRBV6-2 and TRBV6-3, could not be distinguished by the 87-base-pair reads and were therefore excluded. In a later analysis, most CMV-associated TCR beta chains were found to appear HLA-restricted, with HLA associations seemingly driven largely by CMV exposure. A further reported finding was that TCR beta sequences accurately predicted the HLA-A and HLA-B alleles for most subjects in the first cohort. Correlated functional status among segregating V segments might be attributable to linkage disequilibrium, but an unknown experimental factor could not be ruled out. Because counts were too low, 15 to 20 rarely observed V segments, including chromosome 9 orphons, were left out of the earlier analysis of 587 of the donors. Most TCR sequences were seen in very few donors, while some public TCRs were found in many individuals. In a later analysis, several top co-occurrence clusters were reported to appear linked to parvovirus B19, influenza, CMV and Epstein-Barr virus.

The library was prepared using the immunoSEQ multiplex PCR assay. For the multiplex PCR, a mixture combining 60 forward primers for TCR Vbeta segments and 13 reverse primers for TCR Jbeta segments was used. A multiplex PCR assay on genomic DNA amplified the CDR3 region of rearranged TCR beta genes. The amplified TCR beta libraries were sequenced on the Illumina HiSeq System as 87-base-pair reads. Turning to the authors' computational methods: A later analysis counted 75 million to 100 million unique TCR beta chains across the approximately 700 repertoires, and 10 million to 12 million of these chains were shared by at least two donors. Raw reads were error-corrected and collapsed into unique sequences with a nearest-neighbor algorithm that merged closely related sequences to remove PCR and sequencing errors. To assign V, D and J gene segments, CDR3 sequences were aligned to IMGT reference sequences. Each retained sequence needed at least a six-nucleotide match to both a V gene segment and a J gene segment. A rearrangement was called productive if the CDR3 had no stop codons and remained in frame with V and J, and every other rearrangement was called non-productive. Following IMGT convention, CDR3 was defined as the stretch from the second conserved V-encoded cysteine to the conserved J-encoded phenylalanine. In an earlier analysis of some 550 of the donors, sequences lacking an unambiguous match to a single V gene segment were excluded. An earlier analysis of almost 600 of the donors classified V segments as functional when productive rearrangements were above 56.7% and as segregating when the standard deviation between donors was above 5%. A statistical classification framework was developed to diagnose cytomegalovirus status using the catalog of TCR beta chain sequences. In a later analysis, V and J genes were assigned by comparing TCR nucleotide sequences against IMGT/GENE-DB human TR gene sequences. A later analysis assigned CDR3 sequences and most-parsimonious VDJ recombination scenarios with the TCRdist pipeline. In a later analysis, each TCR beta chain was defined by its CDR3 amino acid sequence together with its V-gene family, and reads without a unique V-gene family were excluded. In a later analysis, 450 to 600 highly shared, low-generation-probability nucleotide sequences were removed to address suspected cross-contamination and a sequencing artifact. In a later analysis, a clonal expansion index was calculated for each public chain from normalized within-repertoire ranks of inferred template counts. In a later analysis, generation probabilities were computed with a VDJ recombination model fitted to out-of-frame rearrangements, and the resulting probabilities were checked against IGoR. Hypergeometric tests were used in a later analysis to score TCR-TCR, TCR-HLA and TCR-CMV co-occurrence, with a repertoire-size bias correction applied to the TCR pairs. To estimate false discovery rates, a later analysis permuted the HLA or CMV assignments 20 times. In a later analysis, co-occurring TCRs were grouped with DBSCAN, and TCRdist sequence similarity was added when clustering was performed within HLA-allele-positive subsets. For co-occurrence clustering, repertoires with fewer than 30,000 or more than 120,000 public chains were excluded, along with about five repertoires with anomalous nucleotide sharing. TCRdb mirrors the immuneACCESS table, restricted to in-frame sequences. Some clones are absent from its copies; in checked studies, under half trace to an unresolved V gene, and the reason for the others is unknown. V, J and clone size derive from that table, while D and trimming were established from the DNA sequence. The sample table holds about 56,000 clones, of which approximately 80% were seen once. The ten largest account for over 1.5% of the sample.

The cohort comprised approximately 700 healthy bone marrow donors. Cohort members were all nominally healthy when sampled, although unrecorded immune exposures were likely present. The donor tested CMV seronegative and was one of the 352 seronegative cohort members. Every donor gave a peripheral blood sample, and the peripheral blood mononuclear cells from that sample were used for TCR beta sequencing. Genomic DNA was extracted from the blood cell samples with the Qiagen DNeasy Blood Extraction Kit. Looking up the germline V gene yields CDR1 LGHNA and CDR2 YNFKEQ. Compared with germline, V lacks 1 base and J lacks 0 bases; bases without a gene match: 8. The CDR3 spans 18 residues, from the cysteine through the phenylalanine. Left in the record is the CDR3 DNA by itself, 54 bases read in frame from the first base. This clone was seen once. It has no known antigen specificity. The record has no base qualities; no much larger clone is one base away.

The chain couples TRBV4-2 to TRBJ2-2; 7 bases in the junction line up with TRBD1. This TCR came from a man aged 40-49 years in good health and CMV-seronegative. Material: PBMCs. The CDR3 amino acid sequence is: CASSQGGQATANTGELFF. The sequence in DNA is TGTGCCAGCAGCCAAGGAGGACAGGCCACAGCGAACACCGGGGAGCTGTTTTTT.